This entry lists 14 T cell receptor beta chains sequenced from one sample in a study of CD8+CD57+ T cells in acquired aplastic anemia (dated by TCRdb to about 2018). Instrument used: Illumina HiSeq 2000. TCR beta VDJ combination and CDR3 sequence profiling used genomic DNA as the template. Using fastp trimming at Q25 and MiXCR clonotype assembly, TCRdb reanalyzed the public sequencing data and kept in-frame beta chains. Entries are consolidated by CDR3 protein sequence, retaining the most common genes and DNA. Present in this sample are about 210,000 distinct CDR3 sequences, approximately 60% of which were seen just once. Clones ranked in the top ten supply roughly 29% of the sample. The sequencing input was sorted CD4+, CD8+, or CD8+CD57+ T cells (not recorded which) from PBMCs. The origin of the receptors is a human donor in good health.

The chain has TRBV24-1 and TRBJ2-1, with 9 bases lining up with TRBD2. CDR3 length: 14 residues. The V and J ends lost 4 bases and 8 bases, in that order; junction bases with no gene match: 5. Germline values: CDR1 KGHDR, CDR2 SFDVKD. Here the CDR3 reads CATSEAGGPHEQFF. Here the CDR3 DNA reads TGTGCCACCAGTGAGGCGGGAGGGCCGCATGAGCAGTTCTTC.

Many counts were recorded for this clonotype. The chain combines TRBV11-2 with TRBJ2-5; possible D gene TRBD2, 6 bases. The ends were cut back, 1 base at V and 3 bases at J, with 12 bases in the middle. Germline CDR1 and CDR2: SGHAT and FQNNGV. This CDR3 is built from 15 residues. In nucleotides, the CDR3 is TGTGCCAGCAGCTTAGGGTCCGGGAGAGAAGAGACCCAGTACTTC. Its protein is CASSLGSGREETQYF.

This clonotype showed up many times. The CDR3 reads CASSPRTGVSEQYF. In DNA form, the CDR3 reads TGTGCCAGCAGCCCGAGGACAGGGGTGAGCGAGCAGTACTTC. V usage is TRBV11-3 and J usage is TRBJ2-7; 9 bases align to TRBD1. CDR1 and CDR2 (germline): SGHNT, YENEEA. The CDR3 is 14 residues long. Trimming took 5 bases from V and 6 from J; bases not matched to a gene: 8. The whole variable domain, remainder taken from reference TRBV11-3 and TRBJ2-7, is EAGVVQSPRYKIIEKKQPVAFWCNPISGHNTLYWYLQNLGQGPELLIRYENEEAVDDSQLPKDRFSAERLKGVDSTLKIQPAELGDSAVYLCASSPRTGVSEQYFGPGTRLTVT.

This clonotype was seen a handful of times. The V call is TRBV15, the J call TRBJ1-2; 10 bases are a match to TRBD1. CDR1 LNHNV and CDR2 YYDKDF come from the germline V gene (reference sequence). The CDR3 covers 15 residues. With V trimmed by 5 bases and J by 6 bases, 9 bases remained unmatched. CDR3 DNA sequence: TGTGCCACCAGCGGGGAGGGGGACAGGGGAGATGGCTACACCTTC. It translates to CATSGEGDRGDGYTF.

The J gene is TRBJ1-2, the V gene TRBV20-1, with 9 bases that match TRBD1. CDR3 length equals 11 residues. Trimming at V came to 5 bases and at J to 9 bases, leaving 4 bases not matched to a gene. CDR1 is DFQATT and CDR2 is SNEGSKA in the germline V gene (reference sequence). CDR3 amino acids: CSAPGQGSYTF. CDR3 DNA: TGCAGTGCTCCGGGACAGGGTAGCTACACCTTC.

Worth noting for this clonotype: The junction shows a germline mismatch at one end, possibly a read error. The chain carries TRBV19 and TRBJ2-1; maybe TRBD2 (6 bases). The CDR3 runs to 14 residues. Germline CDR1 is LNHDA and CDR2 is SQIVND (reference sequence). The CDR3 loop reads CASSRGGSHNEQFF. The DNA for the CDR3 is TGTGCCAGCAGTAGGGGAGGTTCTCACAATGAGCAGTTCTTC.

As concerns this clonotype: A read error is possible here, since a much larger clone lies one base away. The gene calls are TRBV9 and TRBJ2-2; 12 positions agree with TRBD2. From germline, CDR1 is SGDLS and CDR2 YYNGEE. CDR3 length: 18 residues. For the CDR3, the DNA is TGTGCCAGCAGCGTAGGTCTAGCGGGAGGGCCGAGGACCGGGAAGCTGTTTTTT. This encodes CASSVGLAGGPRTGKLFF.

J is TRBJ1-6 and V is TRBV7-8; D call uncertain. The CDR3 length is 15 residues. Germline V CDR1 and CDR2: SGHVS, FQNEAQ. The ends were cut back, 5 bases at V and 10 bases at J, with 18 bases in the middle. CDR3 bases: TGTGCCAGCAGCGGCCAGGCTACGGTGAGCTCACCCCTCCACTTT. Amino acids: CASSGQATVSSPLHF.

This clonotype was found a few times. The chain uses TRBV5-1 and TRBJ1-1; D may be TRBD1 (5 bases). CDR1 is SGHRS, CDR2 YFSETQ, per germline. CDR3 length: 13 residues. The V end was cut by 4 bases, the J end by 8 bases, with 15 bases between. CDR3 protein: CASSRGRGVEAFF. In nucleotides, the CDR3 is TGCGCCAGCAGCCGCGGTCGGGGGGTCGAAGCTTTCTTT.

The chain employs TRBV5-1 and TRBJ2-1; 11 bases match TRBD2. The CDR3 is 15 amino acids. Germline lookup yields CDR1 SGHRS and CDR2 YFSETQ. Germline trimming cut 0 bases from V and 8 bases from J; bases unmatched to any gene: 4. DNA of the CDR3: TGCGCCAGCAGCTTGGCTCTAGCGGGGGGCGATGAGCAGTTCTTC. Translating gives CASSLALAGGDEQFF.

V and J are TRBV7-9 and TRBJ2-7; a weak D match, TRBD1 (6 bases). V shed 8 bases and J shed 5 bases, with 16 bases lying between them. Germline V gene sequence: CDR1 SEHNR, CDR2 FQNEAQ (reference sequence). This CDR3 comprises 13 residues. Here the CDR3 DNA reads TGTGCCAGCGGACAGTTGGGTCACAACGAGCAGTACTTC. Its translation: CASGQLGHNEQYF. Together with reference TRBV7-9 and TRBJ2-7, the CDR3 gives the full variable domain: DTGVSQNPRHKITKRGQNVTFRCDPISEHNRLYWYRQTLGQGPEFLTYFQNEAQLEKSRLLSDRFSAERPKGSFSTLEIQRTEQGDSAMYLCASGQLGHNEQYFGPGTRLTVT.

Relative to its sample, this clonotype is large. The V call is TRBV15, the J call TRBJ2-7, with D perhaps matching TRBD1 (6 bases). The CDR3 is made up of 13 amino acids. Deletions cut 1 base from V and 6 bases from J, with 10 bases between. Germline CDR1 is LNHNV and CDR2 is YYDKDF (reference sequence). This CDR3 reads CATSRGTVREQYF. The DNA of the CDR3 is TGTGCCACCAGCAGAGGGACAGTACGCGAGCAGTACTTC.

This sequence joins TRBV5-6 and TRBJ1-1; the D gene is possibly TRBD1 (6 bases). The CDR3 consists of 12 residues. Trimming took off 4 bases at V and 7 bases at J, with 11 bases between the two ends. CDR1 SGHDT and CDR2 YYEEEE come from the germline V gene. The CDR3 spells CASSAQGFEAFF. The CDR3, as DNA: TGTGCCAGCAGCGCACAGGGATTTGAAGCTTTCTTT.

V and J are TRBV15 and TRBJ1-6; a possible D gene is TRBD1 (6 bases). Germline V CDR1 and CDR2: LNHNV, YYDKDF (reference sequence). This CDR3 has 15 residues. Trimming took 3 bases from V and 10 from J, leaving 16 bases between them. In DNA form, the CDR3 reads TGTGCCACCAGCAGCTCTCGAGGGGGTTACTCACCCCTCCACTTT. Translation: CATSSSRGGYSPLHF. The full variable domain, completed using reference TRBV15 and TRBJ1-6, is DAMVIQNPRYQVTQFGKPVTLSCSQTLNHNVMYWYQQKSSQAPKLLFHYYDKDFNNEADTPDNFQSRRPNTSFCFLDIRSPGLGDTAMYLCATSSSRGGYSPLHFGNGTRLTVT.